The subject of this entry is one TCR beta chain. This sample includes further DNA sequences coding for the same CDR3. Original processing notes: By means of reference gene primer amplification, nucleated cell counts were estimated. Generated by immunoSEQ multiplex PCR, the TCRdb table keeps only in-frame clones and is missing some. That table furnishes V, J and clone size, whereas the DNA furnished D and trimming. The data show about 98,000 clones, nearly 90% seen once. These data come from a study of blood T cell repertoires in COVID-19. Overall study: The samples span acute and convalescent COVID-19 from the United States, Italy and Spain. The analysed material was cDNA or gDNA that came from T cells, B-cell-depleted T cells, or PBMCs.

Sequencing was performed on peripheral blood. This TCR was recovered from a man between 65 and 85 years old with acute or convalescent COVID-19.

The CDR3 DNA follows: TGCGCCAGCAGCTTGGGTACAGGTTCTACCGGGGAGCTGTTTTTT. It translates to CASSLGTGSTGELFF. The chain couples TRBV5-1 to TRBJ2-2, with D possibly TRBD1 on 5 matching bases. This CDR3 has 15 residues. Germline V gene lookup returns CDR1 SGHRS and CDR2 YFSETQ. Trimming cost V 0 bases and J 5 bases, with 11 bases left between them.